Below, one TCR beta chain is given with its context. Original data processing: Estimation of nucleated cell counts was performed using reference gene primer amplification. Sequenced by immunoSEQ multiplex PCR; TCRdb stores in-frame clones only, minus some. V and J calls and clone size are those listed in that table; D and trimming were worked out from the DNA. The table lists around 160,000 clones, about nine tenths of them singletons. These data originate in a study of blood T cell repertoires in COVID-19. Study details: Nucleic acid was either cDNA or gDNA, and it came from T cells, B-cell-depleted T cells, or PBMCs.

The V end lost 5 bases, the J end lost 6 bases, and 14 bases lay between the germline ends. CDR1 LNHDA and CDR2 SQIVND come from the germline V gene (reference sequence). The CDR3 runs 14 residues. Material: peripheral blood. The V call is TRBV19, the J call TRBJ1-5; unclear D gene. This TCR was sampled from a young man with acute or convalescent COVID-19. The chain's CDR3 is CASSSPVRSQPQHF. The DNA for the CDR3 is TGTGCCAGTAGTTCTCCGGTCCGTAGTCAGCCCCAGCATTTT.